Shown below are 13 T cell receptor beta chains from a single sample sequenced in a study of tumor-infiltrating lymphocytes in primary liver carcinoma. Alongside blood RNA obtained from unsorted whole blood, germline DNA was also extracted. A constant-region primer primed TCR beta cDNA synthesis from about 490 ng of total RNA. Each TCR beta library was derived from three nested multiplex PCR rounds that employed slightly modified ARM-PCR. Use of TRBV1-TRBV30 forward primers with a C-beta reverse primer characterized the first two PCR rounds, which lasted nine to eleven cycles each. TCRdb independently ran MiXCR on the multiplex PCR reads; one entry per CDR3 protein. The sample carries fewer than 350,000 distinct CDR3 sequences, less than 75% recorded once. Sequenced input: peripheral blood. The receptors shown here come from a man aged 40-55 years with primary liver carcinoma and hepatitis B virus infection.

Of note for this clonotype: No conserved phenylalanine or tryptophan is present at the end of the CDR3, so a read error is the likely explanation. The chain is built from TRBV29-1 and TRBJ2-7; possibly TRBD1 for D (7 bases). CDR3 length: 15 amino acids. Germline assignment: CDR1 SQVTM and CDR2 ANQGSEA. The CDR3 DNA is TGCAGTGTTGAAATATCGGGGGACAGCTCCTACGAGCAGTACTCC. It translates to CSVEISGDSSYEQYS.

This clonotype was seen only a few times. The genes are TRBV28 and TRBJ1-5; 8 bases are a match to TRBD1. The CDR3 contains 13 residues. With V trimmed by 5 bases and J by 7 bases, 4 bases remained unmatched. Germline lookup yields CDR1 MDHEN and CDR2 SYDVKM. The CDR3 is CASSDRGIQPQHF. The CDR3 coding sequence is TGTGCCAGCAGTGACAGGGGAATACAGCCCCAGCATTTT.

V and J are TRBV28 and TRBJ2-7; D call uncertain. V shed 7 bases and J shed 7 bases, with 14 bases lying between them. CDR1 is MDHEN, CDR2 SYDVKM, per germline. The CDR3 totals 12 residues. CDR3 nucleotide sequence: TGTGCCAGCAACGGGCAGCTTGATGAGCAGTACTTC. It codes for CASNGQLDEQYF. Based on the CDR3 plus reference TRBV28 and TRBJ2-7, the full variable domain is DVKVTQSSRYLVKRTGEKVFLECVQDMDHENMFWYRQDPGLGLRLIYFSYDVKMKEKGDIPEGYSVSREKKERFSLILESASTNQTSMYLCASNGQLDEQYFGPGTRLTVT.

This clonotype was found a few times. V gene TRBV5-4 combines with J gene TRBJ2-5, with a weak D call TRBD2 (5 bases). The CDR3 covers 13 residues. CDR1 is SGHNT and CDR2 is YYREEE in the germline V gene (reference sequence). Trimming cost V 7 bases and J 5 bases, with 15 bases left between them. CDR3: CASRLVGDETQYF. In DNA form, the CDR3 reads TGTGCCAGCCGGCTAGTGGGAGATGAGACCCAGTACTTC.

This clonotype was counted only a few times. This rearrangement joins TRBV5-1 to TRBJ2-5; D is uncertain. V was clipped by 5 bases and J by 1 base, with 9 bases between them. CDR1 is SGHRS, CDR2 YFSETQ, per germline. The CDR3 runs to 13 residues. Here the CDR3 reads CASRRTSQETQYF. The CDR3 coding sequence is TGCGCCAGCAGAAGGACCTCCCAAGAGACCCAGTACTTC. The whole variable domain, filled in from reference TRBV5-1 and TRBJ2-5, reads KAGVTQTPRYLIKTRGQQVTLSCSPISGHRSVSWYQQTPGQGLQFLFEYFSETQRNKGNFPGRFSGRQFSNSRSEMNVSTLELGDSALYLCASRRTSQETQYFGPGTRLLVL.

The J gene is TRBJ2-7, the V gene TRBV2; TRBD2 matches 7 bases. The length of the CDR3 is 12 residues. V trimming: 11 bases; J trimming: 3 bases; junction bases outside the gene matches: 7. The germline gives CDR1 SNHLY, CDR2 FYNNEI. The CDR3 protein is CAGRASGYEQYF. The CDR3, as DNA: TGTGCCGGCCGAGCTAGCGGCTACGAGCAGTACTTC.

This clonotype was detected once. Compared with germline, one end of the junction differs, possibly owing to a read error. This rearrangement joins TRBV5-6 to TRBJ2-2; D may correspond to TRBD1 or TRBD2 (5 bases each). This CDR3 spans 14 amino acids. Germline V gives CDR1 SGHDT, CDR2 YYEEEE. CDR3 coding DNA: TGTGTCAGCAGTCCAACGGGGCGTACCGGGGAGCTGTTTTTT. Amino acid sequence: CVSSPTGRTGELFF.

This clonotype has just one count. A much larger clonotype is one base distant, so this may be a read error. V gene TRBV6-5 combines with J gene TRBJ2-1, with 9 bases that match TRBD2. Germline CDR1 and CDR2: MNHEY and SVGAGI. After removal of 2 bases from V and 6 bases from J, the junction contained 8 bases not matched to a gene. The length of the CDR3 is 16 residues. The CDR3 loop reads CASSYLVAGDPNEQFF. The CDR3 nucleotides are TGTGCCAGCAGTTACCTTGTAGCGGGAGACCCCAATGAGCAGTTCTTC.

Concerning this clonotype itself: At one of its ends the junction is not consistent with the germline gene, which may arise from a read error. The rearrangement joins TRBV11-1 to TRBJ2-3, with 12 nucleotides matching TRBD2. The CDR3 loop spans 18 amino acids. Germline V gives CDR1 SGHAT, CDR2 FQDESV (reference sequence). Here the CDR3 reads CTSSLGRLAGESTDTQYF. As DNA, the CDR3 is TGTACCAGCAGCTTAGGACGACTAGCGGGAGAGTCCACAGATACGCAGTATTTT.

Remarks on this clonotype: A read error is possible here, since a much larger clone lies one base away. The rearrangement joins TRBV6-6 to TRBJ1-3; 7 bases fit TRBD1. The CDR3 totals 15 residues. In germline, CDR1 is MNHNY, CDR2 SVGAGI (reference sequence). The CDR3 sequence: CASRRQGSSGNTTYF. Here the CDR3 DNA reads TGTGCCAGCAGGCGACAGGGAAGCTCTGGAAACACCACATATTTT.

The V and J genes are TRBV28 and TRBJ1-5, with D maybe TRBD1 (5 bases). The germline V and J ends were trimmed by 3 bases and 4 bases, with 13 bases remaining between them. The V gene's germline CDR1 is MDHEN and CDR2 SYDVKM. The CDR3 consists of 15 residues. CDR3 bases: TGTGCCAGCAGTTTGCCCGGGGCCCCTAATCAGCCCCAGCATTTT. This sequence encodes CASSLPGAPNQPQHF.

The V gene is TRBV6-1, the J gene TRBJ2-4; either TRBD1 or TRBD2 may fit D (5 bases each). Germline-derived CDR1 and CDR2 are MNHNS and SASEGT. The CDR3 consists of 15 residues. This CDR3 is CATIRGLLAKNIQYF. DNA for the CDR3: TGTGCGACCATCCGGGGCTTACTAGCCAAAAACATTCAGTACTTC.

The gene calls are TRBV5-1 and TRBJ2-5, with D uncertain. With 5 bases removed from V and 1 base from J, the gap between germline ends came to 3 bases. The CDR3 runs 11 residues. The germline gives CDR1 SGHRS, CDR2 YFSETQ. As DNA, the CDR3 is TGCGCCAGCAGGTTCCAAGAGACCCAGTACTTC. This encodes CASRFQETQYF. Variable domain in full (rest from reference TRBV5-1 and TRBJ2-5): KAGVTQTPRYLIKTRGQQVTLSCSPISGHRSVSWYQQTPGQGLQFLFEYFSETQRNKGNFPGRFSGRQFSNSRSEMNVSTLELGDSALYLCASRFQETQYFGPGTRLLVL.